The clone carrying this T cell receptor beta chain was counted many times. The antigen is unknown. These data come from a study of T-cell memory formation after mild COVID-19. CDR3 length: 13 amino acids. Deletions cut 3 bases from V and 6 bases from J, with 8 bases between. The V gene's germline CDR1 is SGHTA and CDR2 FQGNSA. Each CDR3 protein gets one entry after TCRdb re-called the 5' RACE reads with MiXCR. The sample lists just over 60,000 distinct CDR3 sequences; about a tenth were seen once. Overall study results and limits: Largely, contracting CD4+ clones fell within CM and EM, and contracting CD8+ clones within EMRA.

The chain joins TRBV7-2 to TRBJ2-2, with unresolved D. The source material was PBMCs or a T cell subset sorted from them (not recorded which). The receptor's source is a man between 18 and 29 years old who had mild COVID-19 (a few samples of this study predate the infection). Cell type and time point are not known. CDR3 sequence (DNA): TGTGCCAGCAGCTTTTCGCGACCCGGGGAGCTGTTTTTT. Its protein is CASSFSRPGELFF.